These 20 T cell receptor beta chains originate from one sample sequenced in a study of blood T cell repertoires in COVID-19. Here immunoSEQ multiplex PCR was the method, and the copy in TCRdb shows in-frame clones only, minus some. The sample shows roughly 59,000 clones, 83% of them seen only once. Sequencing was performed on peripheral blood. The source of these receptors is a human donor in a cohort sampled during active COVID-19.

The genes are TRBV7-9 and TRBJ1-2, with D maybe TRBD1 (5 bases). V dropped 5 bases and J dropped 6 bases, with 19 bases sitting between them. The germline V gene encodes CDR1 SEHNR and CDR2 FQNEAQ (reference sequence). This CDR3 has 15 amino acids. CDR3 in DNA: TGTGCCAGCAGCCGTGATTCAGGGTATTCAGATGGCTACACCTTC. Amino acids: CASSRDSGYSDGYTF. Full variable domain (remainder filled in from reference TRBV7-9 and TRBJ1-2): DTGVSQNPRHKITKRGQNVTFRCDPISEHNRLYWYRQTLGQGPEFLTYFQNEAQLEKSRLLSDRFSAERPKGSFSTLEIQRTEQGDSAMYLCASSRDSGYSDGYTFGSGTRLTVV.

The J gene is TRBJ2-2, the V gene TRBV10-3; TRBD2 matches 7 bases. This CDR3 region has 15 residues. CDR1 and CDR2 (germline): ENHRY, SYGVKD. Unmatched junction bases numbered 10, after V lost 6 bases and J lost 6 bases. The CDR3 reads CAISAAGLVSGELFF. The CDR3 DNA follows: TGTGCCATCAGCGCCGCCGGACTAGTTTCCGGGGAGCTGTTTTTT.

The chain employs TRBV6-6 and TRBJ2-7; 9 positions match TRBD1. CDR1 MNHNY and CDR2 SVGAGI come from the germline V gene (reference sequence). Trimming cost V 7 bases and J 3 bases; bases outside gene matches: 13. The CDR3 sequence is 16 residues long. In DNA, the CDR3 is TGTGCCAGCACTCCCGCAGGACAGGGGCGTAGCTACGAGCAGTACTTC. Protein product: CASTPAGQGRSYEQYF.

CDR3 region: CASIPGGGYYTEAFF. The CDR3 DNA reads TGTGCCAGTATCCCGGGGGGGGGTTATTATACTGAAGCTTTCTTT. This chain uses TRBV19 with TRBJ1-1, with D maybe TRBD1 (5 bases). V lost 7 bases, J lost 5 bases, and 20 bases lay in between. Germline values: CDR1 LNHDA, CDR2 SQIVND (reference sequence). The CDR3 runs 15 residues.

The J gene is TRBJ2-5, the V gene TRBV3-1 (or the pseudogene TRBV3-2), with 14 bases matching TRBD2. V lost 4 bases to trimming and J lost 4 bases; unmatched junction nucleotides: 8. Per the germline V gene, CDR1 is LGHDT and CDR2 is YNNKEL (reference sequence). The CDR3 totals 17 residues. For the CDR3, the DNA is TGTGCCAGCAGCCTTGACAGGGGACTAGCGGGAGTAGAGACCCAGTACTTC. Translated, it gives CASSLDRGLAGVETQYF.

The chain has TRBV7-9 and TRBJ1-1; D gene ambiguous. V gave up 5 bases and J gave up 4 bases, with 8 bases separating them. In germline, CDR1 is SEHNR, CDR2 FQNEAQ (reference sequence). CDR3 length: 12 amino acids. Written as DNA, the CDR3 is TGTGCCAGCAGCATGCGGGGCACTGAAGCTTTCTTT. Its protein is CASSMRGTEAFF.

The gene calls are TRBV11-3 and TRBJ2-7, with D unclear. Germline loops: CDR1 SGHNT, CDR2 YENEEA. The length of the CDR3 is 13 residues. The germline V and J ends were trimmed by 0 bases and 3 bases, with 6 bases remaining between them. The CDR3 region is CASSLDHYYEQYF. DNA for the CDR3: TGTGCCAGCAGCTTAGATCACTACTACGAGCAGTACTTC.

V gene TRBV24-1 combines with J gene TRBJ1-1; 7 nucleotides align to TRBD1. Germline CDR1 and CDR2: KGHDR and SFDVKD. The CDR3 totals 20 residues. The ends lost 8 bases at V and 1 base at J; junction bases unmatched: 24. DNA for the CDR3: TGTGCCACCATTCGACGAAGGGGGCGGACGATCGTGCACTGGAACACTGAAGCTTTCTTT. As protein: CATIRRRGRTIVHWNTEAFF.

The DNA for the CDR3 is TGTGCCAGCAGCTTATCCGGGACAAACAATGAGCAGTTCTTC. Translating it yields CASSLSGTNNEQFF. The V call is TRBV7-2, the J call TRBJ2-1; weak D call: TRBD1 (6 bases). The CDR3 consists of 14 residues. Trimming took off 2 bases at V and 5 bases at J, with 10 bases between the two ends. From germline, CDR1 is SGHTA and CDR2 FQGNSA.

This chain uses TRBV4-2 with TRBJ2-5; 13 nucleotides align to TRBD2. Unmatched junction bases numbered 5, after V lost 3 bases and J lost 4 bases. Germline V gene lookup returns CDR1 LGHNA and CDR2 YNFKEQ. The CDR3 totals 16 residues. CDR3 nucleotide sequence: TGTGCCAGCAGCCAGGCACTAGCGGGGGGGCCAGAGACCCAGTACTTC. This gives the protein CASSQALAGGPETQYF.

This chain uses TRBV24-1 with TRBJ2-1, with 8 bases identical to TRBD2. The germline gives CDR1 KGHDR, CDR2 SFDVKD. The CDR3 contains 13 residues. The ends lost 4 bases at V and 13 bases at J; junction bases unmatched: 8. CDR3 region: CATSEPNSGAQFF. CDR3 nucleotide sequence: TGTGCCACCAGTGAGCCGAATAGCGGGGCACAGTTCTTC.

V and J are TRBV3-1 (or the pseudogene TRBV3-2) and TRBJ1-1, with 9 bases matching TRBD1. Germline V gene data show CDR1 as LGHDT and CDR2 as YNNKEL (reference sequence). The CDR3 extends over 13 amino acids. V lost 4 bases, J lost 6 bases, and 3 bases stayed unmatched. The CDR3 DNA is TGTGCCAGCAGCCCGGACAGGGGCTCTGAAGCTTTCTTT. This translates into CASSPDRGSEAFF.

The V and J genes are TRBV4-2 and TRBJ1-5; D is uncertain. The CDR3 contains 13 residues. V lost 5 bases and J lost 4, with 9 bases in between. CDR1 is LGHNA and CDR2 is YNFKEQ in the germline V gene. CDR3 in DNA: TGTGCCAGCAGCGCGGGCGGGAATCAGCCCCAGCATTTT. Its protein product is CASSAGGNQPQHF.

V is TRBV18 and J is TRBJ2-2, with 9 nucleotides matching TRBD1. The V gene's germline CDR1 is KGHSH and CDR2 LQKENI. The CDR3 is 15 amino acids. Trimming took 4 bases from V and 7 from J; bases not matched to a gene: 7. CDR3 bases: TGTGCCAGCTCACGGAAGGGACAGGGTCACGGGGAGCTGTTTTTT. The encoded protein is CASSRKGQGHGELFF.

In DNA form, the CDR3 reads TGTGCCAGCAGCTTACTAAGCACAGATACGCAGTATTTT. Protein: CASSLLSTDTQYF. The rearrangement links TRBV7-9 to TRBJ2-3; no definite D call. The CDR3 is 13 residues long. Germline-derived CDR1 and CDR2 are SEHNR and FQNEAQ (reference sequence). The ends were cut back, 2 bases at V and 0 bases at J, with 3 bases in the middle.

This clone appeared once. V usage is TRBV12-3 or TRBV12-4 and J usage is TRBJ2-1; 7 nucleotides line up with TRBD1. The CDR3 runs to 11 residues. V dropped 6 bases and J dropped 9; count of bases not matched to a gene: 2. The CDR3 here is CASSRGSEQFF. CDR3 sequence (DNA): TGTGCCAGCAGCAGGGGGAGTGAGCAGTTCTTC.

This clone has just one count. The chain employs TRBV30 and TRBJ1-2; D gene uncertain. Trimming cost V 2 bases and J 4 bases, with 14 bases left between them. This CDR3 comprises 14 residues. Germline CDR1 reads GTSNPN; CDR2 reads SVGIG (reference sequence). CDR3 nucleotides: TGTGCCTGGAGTAAGGGAGGGCAGCTCTATGGCTACACCTTC. Protein sequence: CAWSKGGQLYGYTF.

The chain combines TRBV30 with TRBJ2-3, with TRBD2 identical over 7 bases. Germline V gene data show CDR1 as GTSNPN and CDR2 as SVGIG (reference sequence). With 3 bases clipped from V and 5 bases from J, the junction kept 5 bases outside the gene matches. The CDR3 runs to 13 residues. In DNA, the CDR3 is TGTGCCTGGAGCCGGGGGGAGGTAGATACGCAGTATTTT. It yields the protein CAWSRGEVDTQYF.

In this sample, this clone turned up a few times. This chain links TRBV7-3 with TRBJ2-5, with 7 bases identical to TRBD2. The V and J ends lost 5 bases and 7 bases, in that order; junction bases with no gene match: 7. The CDR3 runs 13 residues. Germline loops: CDR1 SGHTA, CDR2 FQGTGA. The CDR3 loop is CASSPWGGGTQYF. In DNA, the CDR3 is TGTGCCAGCAGCCCCTGGGGGGGAGGGACCCAGTACTTC.

The genes are TRBV6-5 and TRBJ1-3; D unresolved. V lost 6 bases to trimming and J lost 3 bases, with 12 bases between them. This CDR3 is built from 14 residues. Germline assignment: CDR1 MNHEY and CDR2 SVGAGI. The CDR3 is CASRREAGGNTIYF. CDR3 nucleotides: TGTGCCAGCAGGCGCGAGGCGGGTGGAAACACCATATATTTT.